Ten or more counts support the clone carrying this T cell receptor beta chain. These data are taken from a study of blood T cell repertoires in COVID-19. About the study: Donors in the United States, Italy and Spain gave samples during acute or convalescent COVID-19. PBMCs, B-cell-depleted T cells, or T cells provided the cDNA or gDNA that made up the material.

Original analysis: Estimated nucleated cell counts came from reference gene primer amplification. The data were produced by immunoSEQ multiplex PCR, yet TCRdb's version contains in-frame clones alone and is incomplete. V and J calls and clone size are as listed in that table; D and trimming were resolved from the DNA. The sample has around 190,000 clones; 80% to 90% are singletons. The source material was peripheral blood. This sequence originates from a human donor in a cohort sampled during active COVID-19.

This chain's CDR3 is CASSSTGVEQYF. CDR3 nucleotides: TGTGCCAGCAGTTCTACAGGGGTGGAGCAGTACTTC. The V gene is TRBV27, the J gene TRBJ2-7; TRBD1 aligns across 7 bases. CDR3 size: 12 residues. The germline CDR1 and CDR2 sequences are MNHEY and SMNVEV (reference sequence). The V and J ends lost 4 bases and 7 bases, in that order; junction bases with no gene match: 4.